Presented here are 24 T cell receptor beta chains from one specimen sequenced in a study of beta chain features in type 1 diabetes. The study, taken as a whole, reports: Shortening of TCRB CDR3s, moderate but significant, appeared in all four CD4+ subsets of Type 1 diabetes patients.

For these TCRs, the target antigens are not known. Expressed TCRB transcripts got sequenced, as all isolated RNA was reverse transcribed. The method was immunoSEQ multiplex PCR; TCRdb's version includes in-frame clones alone and lacks a portion of them. Counted here are a few hundred thousand clones, roughly 13% occurring once; the ten biggest clones make up around 0.0099%. The sequenced sample consisted of naive CD4+ T cells from blood. These receptors all come from a woman between 18 and 29 years old with type 1 diabetes.

The V and J genes are TRBV11-2 and TRBJ1-2; D remains unclear. This CDR3 region has 14 residues. Germline CDR1 SGHAT, CDR2 FQNNGV. The germline V and J ends were trimmed by 0 bases and 4 bases, with 9 bases remaining between them. CDR3 in amino acids: CASSLEDWAYGYTF. The DNA of the CDR3 is TGTGCCAGCAGCTTAGAGGACTGGGCCTATGGCTACACCTTC.

This clone has just a few counts. This chain links TRBV28 with TRBJ2-2; D may be TRBD2 (5 bases). V was shortened by 2 bases and J by 3 bases, with 7 bases between the two germline ends. Germline CDR1 and CDR2: MDHEN and SYDVKM. The CDR3 length is 14 residues. The CDR3 is CASSLREYTGELFF. CDR3 nucleotides: TGTGCCAGCAGTTTACGGGAATACACCGGGGAGCTGTTTTTT.

J is TRBJ2-4 and V is TRBV7-2; 7 bases are a match to TRBD1. From germline, CDR1 is SGHTA and CDR2 FQGNSA. The V segment lost 5 bases and the J segment 3 bases; nucleotides outside the gene matches: 1. The CDR3 is made up of 13 amino acids. The CDR3 bases are TGTGCCAGCAGCCCAGGGGGCAAAAACATTCAGTACTTC. This encodes CASSPGGKNIQYF.

This sequence joins TRBV9 and TRBJ2-2; no firm D call. This CDR3 has 14 amino acids. Trimming removed 1 base at V and 2 bases at J, with 6 bases between. Germline V CDR1 and CDR2: SGDLS, YYNGEE. This chain's CDR3 is CASSVSPNTGELFF. CDR3 bases: TGTGCCAGCAGCGTATCCCCAAACACCGGGGAGCTGTTTTTT.

The rearrangement links TRBV6-5 to TRBJ1-5; D possibly corresponds to TRBD1 (5 bases). Trimming pared 8 bases from V and 0 bases from J, leaving 11 bases between. The CDR3 consists of 14 residues. The germline CDR1 and CDR2 sequences are MNHEY and SVGAGI. In DNA, the CDR3 is TGTGCCAGCGCAGGGACTTATAGCAATCAGCCCCAGCATTTT. Protein sequence: CASAGTYSNQPQHF.

This clone has more than one count but fewer than ten. The chain has TRBV29-1 and TRBJ1-1; possible D gene TRBD1, 6 bases. Germline V CDR1 and CDR2: SQVTM, ANQGSEA. The CDR3 loop spans 14 amino acids. The V gene lost 2 bases and the J gene lost 4 bases, with 14 bases spanning the gap. The CDR3 DNA follows: TGCAGCGTTGAAAGCCGGAGGGGGGGCACTGAAGCTTTCTTT. Its translation is CSVESRRGGTEAFF.

This clone was observed a handful of times. The rearrangement joins TRBV29-1 to TRBJ2-6; D unclear. CDR3 size: 13 residues. V lost 6 bases to trimming and J lost 4 bases, with 10 bases between them. The germline CDR1 and CDR2 sequences are SQVTM and ANQGSEA. CDR3 DNA sequence: TGCAGCGTCTCCAGGTCCGGGGCCAACGTCCTGACTTTC. This encodes CSVSRSGANVLTF.

This clone has just a few counts. The chain recombines TRBV5-4 with TRBJ2-5; TRBD1 might be the D (5 bases). This CDR3 comprises 16 residues. V was pared by 4 bases and J by 1 base, with 17 bases between. Looked up from germline, CDR1 is SGHNT and CDR2 is YYREEE (reference sequence). CDR3 in amino acids: CASSESRQGPQETQYF. The CDR3 DNA is TGTGCCAGCAGCGAATCTAGGCAGGGCCCCCAAGAGACCCAGTACTTC.

J is TRBJ1-3 and V is TRBV6-5; TRBD1 matches at 7 bases. This CDR3 has 14 residues. With V trimmed by 7 bases and J by 1 base, 4 bases remained unmatched. CDR1 and CDR2 from the germline V gene are MNHEY and SVGAGI. The CDR3 sequence is CASTTTGSGNTIYF. DNA of the CDR3: TGTGCCAGCACCACGACAGGGTCTGGAAACACCATATATTTT.

The rearrangement uses TRBV5-1 and TRBJ2-1; the D is unclear. Trimming took off 0 bases at V and 6 bases at J, with 10 bases between the two ends. Per the germline V gene, CDR1 is SGHRS and CDR2 is YFSETQ. The CDR3 consists of 14 residues. The CDR3 DNA reads as TGCGCCAGCAGCTTGGACAGCCTGGGCAATGAGCAGTTCTTC. It translates to CASSLDSLGNEQFF.

This clone was counted only a few times. The V call is TRBV7-9, the J call TRBJ1-1; tentative D call: TRBD1 (5 bases). CDR3 length equals 14 residues. V lost 5 bases and J 0 bases, leaving 10 bases between the germline ends. Germline V CDR1 and CDR2: SEHNR, FQNEAQ (reference sequence). CDR3 in amino acids: CASSRGQLNTEAFF. CDR3 nucleotides: TGTGCCAGCAGCCGCGGACAACTGAACACTGAAGCTTTCTTT. Full variable domain (missing parts from reference TRBV7-9 and TRBJ1-1): DTGVSQNPRHKITKRGQNVTFRCDPISEHNRLYWYRQTLGQGPEFLTYFQNEAQLEKSRLLSDRFSAERPKGSFSTLEIQRTEQGDSAMYLCASSRGQLNTEAFFGQGTRLTVV.

This clone has more than one count but fewer than ten. This chain connects TRBV5-4 to TRBJ2-6, with D tentatively TRBD1 (6 bases). Germline values: CDR1 SGHNT, CDR2 YYREEE (reference sequence). V shed 4 bases and J shed 2 bases, with 16 bases lying between them. This CDR3 spans 17 amino acids. The CDR3 here is CASSGQTGPTGANVLTF. CDR3 nucleotides: TGTGCCAGCAGCGGACAAACAGGGCCAACTGGGGCCAACGTCCTGACTTTC.

This chain joins TRBV9 and TRBJ1-1; perhaps TRBD1 as D (6 bases). Trimming removed 5 bases at V and 4 bases at J, with 12 bases between. Germline V lookup: CDR1 SGDLS, CDR2 YYNGEE. The CDR3 has 13 amino acids. The CDR3 protein is CASRGANSTEAFF. CDR3 coding DNA: TGTGCCAGCAGGGGGGCCAATTCCACTGAAGCTTTCTTT.

This chain uses TRBV4-3 with TRBJ1-2, with TRBD1 identical over 7 bases. The CDR3 consists of 17 residues. The germline gives CDR1 LGHNA, CDR2 YSLEER. V dropped 0 bases and J dropped 4; count of bases not matched to a gene: 11. CDR3 coding DNA: TGCGCCAGCAGCCAAGAGTGGGGGGCAGGGGGAATCTATGGCTACACCTTC. Translated: CASSQEWGAGGIYGYTF.

Here the CDR3 DNA reads TGTGCCAGCAGCCTTCCCACTAGCCGTAGCACAGATACGCAGTATTTT. Its protein is CASSLPTSRSTDTQYF. The chain employs TRBV9 and TRBJ2-3, with a possible D match to TRBD2 (6 bases). V gave up 4 bases and J gave up 0 bases, with 15 bases separating them. The CDR3 consists of 16 residues. The germline CDR1 and CDR2 sequences are SGDLS and YYNGEE.

With regard to this clone: A read error may account for a junction end that differs from germline. The chain has TRBV18 and TRBJ2-5; 7 bases fit TRBD1. Germline assignment: CDR1 KGHSH and CDR2 LQKENI. This CDR3 is 14 amino acids long. For the CDR3, the DNA is TGTGCCAGCTCACCCACCGGGACAGCGAAAGTTTGGGACTTC. Residues: CASSPTGTAKVWDF.

This clone was picked up a small number of times. V and J are TRBV5-6 and TRBJ1-2; D might be TRBD1 (5 bases). Per the germline V gene, CDR1 is SGHDT and CDR2 is YYEEEE. The CDR3 loop spans 12 amino acids. V was shortened by 2 bases and J by 6 bases, with 8 bases between the two germline ends. CDR3 coding DNA: TGTGCCAGCAGCTTCTCGGACAATGGCTACACCTTC. Its translation is CASSFSDNGYTF. The variable domain in full, with the rest retrieved from reference TRBV5-6 and TRBJ1-2, is DAGVTQSPTHLIKTRGQQVTLRCSPKSGHDTVSWYQQALGQGPQFIFQYYEEEERQRGNFPDRFSGHQFPNYSSELNVNALLLGDSALYLCASSFSDNGYTFGSGTRLTVV.

The chain is built from TRBV18 and TRBJ2-2; maybe TRBD2 (5 bases). Germline V lookup: CDR1 KGHSH, CDR2 LQKENI. V lost 3 bases, J lost 0 bases, and 17 bases lay in between. The CDR3 is 18 amino acids. CDR3 sequence reads: CASSPLLGRTPNTGELFF. The DNA for the CDR3 is TGTGCCAGCTCACCCCTCCTAGGACGGACTCCGAACACCGGGGAGCTGTTTTTT.

The V gene is TRBV15, the J gene TRBJ1-1; D might be TRBD1 (5 bases). This CDR3 contains 15 residues. In germline, CDR1 is LNHNV, CDR2 YYDKDF (reference sequence). Trimming pared 3 bases from V and 5 bases from J, leaving 16 bases between. CDR3 amino acids: CATSSDLGGDTEAFF. The CDR3 coding sequence is TGTGCCACCAGCAGTGATTTGGGGGGAGATACTGAAGCTTTCTTT.

The V gene is TRBV18, the J gene TRBJ2-2; possibly TRBD2 for D (5 bases). CDR3 length equals 17 residues. V was shortened by 5 bases and J by 3 bases, with 19 bases between the two germline ends. Germline CDR1 is KGHSH and CDR2 is LQKENI. CDR3 DNA: TGTGCCAGCTCATCTCAAATCGGGGATTTGGACACCGGGGAGCTGTTTTTT. It codes for CASSSQIGDLDTGELFF.

This clone was detected a few times. This chain joins TRBV7-2 and TRBJ2-1; weak D call: TRBD1 (6 bases). Germline V gene sequence: CDR1 SGHTA, CDR2 FQGNSA. The CDR3 is 13 residues long. V shed 3 bases and J shed 11 bases, with 14 bases lying between them. The CDR3 reads CASSLDRVKKQFF. As DNA, the CDR3 is TGTGCCAGCAGCTTGGACAGAGTAAAAAAGCAGTTCTTC.

This clone was observed a handful of times. This chain joins TRBV9 and TRBJ1-2; 10 nucleotides match TRBD1. Germline CDR1 reads SGDLS; CDR2 reads YYNGEE. The CDR3 extends over 14 amino acids. V lost 0 bases, J lost 5 bases, and 1 base stayed unmatched. CDR3: CASSVGTGGYGYTF. In DNA, the CDR3 is TGTGCCAGCAGCGTAGGGACAGGGGGGTATGGCTACACCTTC.

This clone was counted between two and nine times. The chain recombines TRBV18 with TRBJ2-7; TRBD1 matches at 9 bases. The CDR3 contains 17 residues. The trim removed 6 bases at V and 1 base at J, leaving 13 bases unmatched. Germline CDR1 and CDR2: KGHSH and LQKENI. CDR3 sequence: CASSHTAGTGTSYEQYF. In DNA form, the CDR3 reads TGTGCCAGCTCGCACACAGCCGGGACAGGGACATCCTACGAGCAGTACTTC.

V gene TRBV7-2 combines with J gene TRBJ2-3; D may be TRBD1 (5 bases). Germline CDR1 reads SGHTA; CDR2 reads FQGNSA. This CDR3 is built from 12 residues. With 5 bases removed from V and 4 bases from J, the gap between germline ends came to 7 bases. CDR3 in DNA: TGTGCCAGCAGCGCCAGGGCAGATACGCAGTATTTT. Its protein is CASSARADTQYF.